This T cell receptor (beta chain) was captured in a study of T and B cells in COVID-19 patients. Study as a whole: Blood was sampled from COVID-19 patients who were either actively infected or recovered. Most recovered patients had mild to moderate COVID-19 treated as outpatients. The recovered cohort's median age was 34 years, versus 65 to 80 years in active infection. Study observations and caveats: Clonality of TRB repertoires was high in active COVID-19; recovery brought above-healthy diversity and richness.

In germline, CDR1 is SGHDT, CDR2 YYEEEE. This CDR3 has 16 amino acids. This clonotype was counted a few times. Its antigen remains unknown. At one end, the junction sequence differs from germline, possibly due to a read error. Blood genomic DNA input for TRB amplification was roughly 250-550 ng. TRB rearrangements were amplified by multiplex PCR with BIOMED2 TRB-A/B primers. Via MiXCR, TCRdb re-called the multiplex PCR reads, giving one row per CDR3 protein. This repertoire shows 20,000 to 30,000 distinct CDR3 sequences, 32% found once; its top ten account for more than 1.5%. The chain joins TRBV5-6 to TRBJ2-7, with 7 bases aligning to TRBD1. The TCR originated in a human donor who had recovered from COVID-19. The sequencing sample was made of blood. The CDR3 reads CASRYNARQGSYEQYF. The CDR3 nucleotides are TGCGCCAGCAGGTACAACGCGCGACAGGGCTCCTACGAGCAGTACTTC.